Presented here are 21 T cell receptor beta chains from one specimen sequenced in a study of early T cells in non-severe SARS-CoV-2 infection (dated by TCRdb to 2020 to 2023). Receptors were amplified or captured by 5' RACE. The instrument given in TCRdb is NextSeq 500. In TCRdb, the public reads were trimmed at Q25 with fastp and aligned with MiXCR, with productive beta chains retained. Rows merge per CDR3 protein into single entries with the most common DNA and genes. The sample profile shows around 26,000 distinct CDR3 sequences; less than 6.5% of them were found once. The top ten clones comprise approximately 3.8% of the sample. Sequencing used whole blood. These receptors were collected from an adult who was a healthcare worker with PCR-confirmed SARS-CoV-2 infection or an uninfected control (not recorded which).

This clonotype was observed many times. This rearrangement joins TRBV3-1 to TRBJ1-1; D unclear. The V gene's germline CDR1 is LGHDT and CDR2 YNNKEL (reference sequence). Between the trimmed V and J ends, which lost 0 bases and 9 bases, there was a span of 5 bases. The CDR3 sequence is 11 residues long. CDR3 DNA: TGTGCCAGCAGCCAAGAACAGAAAGCTTTCTTT. It encodes CASSQEQKAFF.

This sequence joins TRBV11-2 and TRBJ1-4; D possibly corresponds to TRBD1 (6 bases). This CDR3 has 17 amino acids. Germline-derived CDR1 and CDR2 are SGHAT and FQNNGV. V was trimmed by 3 bases and J by 0 bases, leaving 14 bases between them. CDR3 region: CASSFGGPVATNEKLFF. CDR3 nucleotide sequence: TGTGCCAGCAGCTTCGGGGGGCCCGTTGCAACTAATGAAAAACTGTTTTTT.

This clonotype was seen ten or more times. The chain is built from TRBV5-4 and TRBJ1-1; 7 bases fit TRBD1. V was pared by 3 bases and J by 8 bases, with 7 bases of the junction left unmatched. There are 13 residues in the CDR3. Germline V gives CDR1 SGHNT, CDR2 YYREEE (reference sequence). The CDR3 here is CASSSQGGQEAFF. CDR3 DNA: TGTGCCAGCAGCTCCCAGGGGGGGCAAGAAGCTTTCTTT.

Ten or more counts support this clonotype. V usage is TRBV14 and J usage is TRBJ2-5; maybe TRBD1 (6 bases). CDR1 is SGHDN and CDR2 is FVKESK in the germline V gene. The ends were cut back, 5 bases at V and 0 bases at J, with 7 bases in the middle. The CDR3 contains 13 residues. Here the CDR3 reads CASSRGYQETQYF. The CDR3 DNA reads TGTGCCAGCAGCAGGGGGTACCAAGAGACCCAGTACTTC.

Ten or more counts support this clonotype. The chain recombines TRBV4-3 with TRBJ2-5, with D uncertain. V was shortened by 1 base and J by 1 base, with 10 bases between the two germline ends. Germline V gene sequence: CDR1 LGHNA, CDR2 YSLEER. This CDR3 has 15 amino acids. The CDR3 DNA sequence: TGCGCCAGCAGCCAAGGGTTAGCTAGCCAAGAGACCCAGTACTTC. Its protein product is CASSQGLASQETQYF.

This clonotype has at least ten counts. CDR3 protein: CASSLNVAYTEAFF. CDR3 sequence (DNA): TGCGCCAGCAGCTTGAACGTAGCGTACACTGAAGCTTTCTTT. The chain joins TRBV5-1 to TRBJ1-1, with D unclear. CDR3 size: 14 residues. CDR1 and CDR2 from the germline V gene are SGHRS and YFSETQ. Trimming pared 1 base from V and 3 bases from J, leaving 10 bases between.

This chain uses TRBV11-3 with TRBJ2-4; 9 nucleotides agree with TRBD1. Germline CDR1 reads SGHNT; CDR2 reads YENEEA. The V and J ends lost 0 bases and 6 bases, in that order; junction bases with no gene match: 3. This CDR3 comprises 15 residues. DNA for the CDR3: TGTGCCAGCAGCTTAGACTGGGACAGGGTAAACATTCAGTACTTC. It codes for CASSLDWDRVNIQYF.

This clonotype was seen a handful of times. The J gene is TRBJ2-1, the V gene TRBV19, with 10 bases aligning to TRBD1. Germline lookup yields CDR1 LNHDA and CDR2 SQIVND (reference sequence). This CDR3 has 13 amino acids. J gave up 8 bases and V 3 bases, and 1 base lay outside the gene matches. The CDR3 reads CASSIGTGDEQFF. The DNA for the CDR3 is TGTGCCAGTAGTATCGGGACAGGGGATGAGCAGTTCTTC. Full variable domain (remainder filled in from reference TRBV19 and TRBJ2-1): DGGITQSPKYLFRKEGQNVTLSCEQNLNHDAMYWYRQDPGQGLRLIYYSQIVNDFQKGDIAEGYSVSREKKESFPLTVTSAQKNPTAFYLCASSIGTGDEQFFGPGTRLTVL.

This clonotype was counted many times. The genes are TRBV2 and TRBJ1-5, with 7 bases identical to TRBD1. Germline V CDR1 and CDR2: SNHLY, FYNNEI. J gave up 7 bases and V 6 bases, and 6 bases lay outside the gene matches. This CDR3 is 13 amino acids long. CDR3 coding DNA: TGTGCCAGCAGGCCCCAACAGGGGCAGCCCCAGCATTTT. This gives the protein CASRPQQGQPQHF.

The chain couples TRBV11-2 to TRBJ2-7, with TRBD1 matching over 9 bases. Germline CDR1 is SGHAT and CDR2 is FQNNGV. The CDR3 is 14 residues long. Trimming cost V 4 bases and J 4 bases; bases outside gene matches: 5. The CDR3: CASSYWGQGYEQYF. The CDR3 region has the DNA TGTGCCAGCAGCTATTGGGGACAGGGATACGAGCAGTACTTC.

The sample holds many counts of this clonotype. The V and J genes are TRBV7-9 and TRBJ1-1; D is possibly TRBD1 (5 bases). Germline V gene data show CDR1 as SEHNR and CDR2 as FQNEAQ (reference sequence). V was trimmed by 4 bases and J by 6 bases, leaving 15 bases between them. The CDR3 spans 14 residues. The CDR3 protein is CASSWEGRDAEAFF. As DNA, the CDR3 is TGTGCCAGCAGCTGGGAGGGCAGGGACGCTGAAGCTTTCTTT. The whole variable domain, remainder taken from reference TRBV7-9 and TRBJ1-1, is DTGVSQNPRHKITKRGQNVTFRCDPISEHNRLYWYRQTLGQGPEFLTYFQNEAQLEKSRLLSDRFSAERPKGSFSTLEIQRTEQGDSAMYLCASSWEGRDAEAFFGQGTRLTVV.

V is TRBV20-1 and J is TRBJ2-1; 10 nucleotides line up with TRBD2. CDR1 and CDR2 from the germline V gene are DFQATT and SNEGSKA (reference sequence). Trimming cost V 2 bases and J 5 bases; bases outside gene matches: 3. The CDR3 runs to 14 residues. CDR3 region: CSARLAGGHNEQFF. In DNA form, the CDR3 reads TGCAGTGCTAGATTAGCGGGGGGCCACAATGAGCAGTTCTTC.

This clonotype came up a few times. The rearrangement joins TRBV7-8 to TRBJ2-2; TRBD1 matches 7 bases. Germline V gene data show CDR1 as SGHVS and CDR2 as FQNEAQ. V shed 3 bases and J 4 bases; nucleotides not matched to a gene: 8. The CDR3 sequence is 16 residues long. The CDR3 loop reads CASSLGATGPTGELFF. The CDR3 DNA is TGTGCCAGCAGCTTGGGTGCGACAGGGCCCACCGGGGAGCTGTTTTTT.

This clonotype was observed many times. This chain joins TRBV11-3 and TRBJ2-1; 12 positions match TRBD2. The V and J ends lost 5 bases and 10 bases, in that order; junction bases with no gene match: 9. Germline-derived CDR1 and CDR2 are SGHNT and YENEEA. The CDR3 totals 15 residues. The CDR3 here is CASSPTSGGFKEQFF. The CDR3 nucleotides are TGTGCCAGCAGCCCCACTAGCGGGGGGTTTAAAGAGCAGTTCTTC.

This clonotype has at least ten counts. This chain joins TRBV6-2 or TRBV6-3 and TRBJ2-2; 7 bases align to TRBD2. Germline V gene data show CDR1 as MNHEY and CDR2 as SVGEGT. V dropped 8 bases and J dropped 4; count of bases not matched to a gene: 7. This CDR3 region has 14 residues. The CDR3 sequence is CASHVLAGTGELFF. CDR3 bases: TGTGCCAGCCACGTCTTAGCGGGCACCGGGGAGCTGTTTTTT.

At least ten counts were recorded for this clonotype. The chain links TRBV18 to TRBJ2-7, with 8 bases matching TRBD1. CDR1 and CDR2 from the germline V gene are KGHSH and LQKENI. Unmatched junction bases numbered 4, after V lost 1 base and J lost 5 bases. This CDR3 contains 14 residues. In nucleotides, the CDR3 is TGTGCCAGCTCACCACAACAGGGGGGTGACGAGCAGTACTTC. It codes for CASSPQQGGDEQYF.

This clonotype has at least ten counts. The chain combines TRBV6-1 with TRBJ2-5, with TRBD1 identical over 7 bases. V lost 8 bases to trimming and J lost 5 bases; unmatched junction nucleotides: 5. Germline CDR1 reads MNHNS; CDR2 reads SASEGT. The CDR3 spans 12 residues. CDR3 DNA sequence: TGTGCCAGCGCGACAGGGATGGAGACCCAGTACTTC. Encoded protein: CASATGMETQYF.

The table lists this clonotype with a few counts. This rearrangement joins TRBV11-2 to TRBJ2-7; D remains ambiguous. With 1 base removed from V and 2 bases from J, the gap between germline ends came to 9 bases. Germline lookup yields CDR1 SGHAT and CDR2 FQNNGV. CDR3 length equals 14 residues. CDR3 loop: CASSLVNGPYEQYF. Here the CDR3 DNA reads TGTGCCAGCAGCTTAGTGAACGGTCCCTACGAGCAGTACTTC.

There are many counts of this clonotype. This rearrangement joins TRBV2 to TRBJ1-1; D is uncertain. The V gene's germline CDR1 is SNHLY and CDR2 FYNNEI. Trimming pared 1 base from V and 3 bases from J, leaving 12 bases between. The CDR3 is 15 residues long. The CDR3 spells CASSEVVGIHTEAFF. CDR3 bases: TGTGCCAGCAGTGAAGTCGTAGGGATACACACTGAAGCTTTCTTT. The full variable domain, completed using reference TRBV2 and TRBJ1-1, is EPEVTQTPSHQVTQMGQEVILRCVPISNHLYFYWYRQILGQKVEFLVSFYNNEISEKSEIFDDQFSVERPDGSNFTLKIRSTKLEDSAMYFCASSEVVGIHTEAFFGQGTRLTVV.

This clonotype came up many times. The chain joins TRBV19 to TRBJ2-2, with D unclear. V was trimmed by 3 bases and J by 7 bases, leaving 3 bases between them. The germline gives CDR1 LNHDA, CDR2 SQIVND (reference sequence). The CDR3 consists of 11 residues. The CDR3 region has the DNA TGTGCCAGTAGTATTAACGGGGAGCTGTTTTTT. It codes for CASSINGELFF.

The chain has TRBV11-3 and TRBJ2-1; 7 nucleotides match TRBD1. V was clipped by 4 bases and J by 0 bases; unmatched bases: 3. CDR3 length: 15 amino acids. CDR1 is SGHNT, CDR2 YENEEA, per germline. The CDR3 protein is CASSSDRSSYNEQFF. CDR3 in DNA: TGTGCCAGCAGCTCGGACAGGAGCTCCTACAATGAGCAGTTCTTC.